This T cell receptor beta chain was found in a study of CD8 T cells in Susac syndrome. Study-level information: Sequencing included Susac syndrome patients, six of them with active disease and roughly eight in remission. Patients with Susac syndrome were, at the time of blood collection, therapy-naive, maintained on corticosteroids, or maintained on intravenous immunoglobulin alone.

The CDR3 has 14 amino acids. Germline V CDR1 and CDR2: MGHRA, YSYEKL. Trimming cost V 5 bases and J 2 bases, with 12 bases left between them. Random-hexamer reverse transcription was applied to roughly 0.5 to 1 ug RNA. In TCRdb, the immunoSEQ multiplex PCR reads were re-called with MiXCR into one record per CDR3 protein. The profile covers 120,000 or so distinct CDR3 sequences, with over 90% appearing a single time and roughly 0.14% taken by the ten largest. The clonotype was recovered from a human donor with Susac syndrome. The genes are TRBV4-1 and TRBJ2-5; D is possibly TRBD1 (5 bases). The specimen was CD4+ T cells from PBMCs. The CDR3 DNA reads as TGCGCCAGCAGCTTTACACAGGAGCAAGAGACCCAGTACTTC. Translating gives CASSFTQEQETQYF.